Below are 18 T cell receptor beta chains sequenced from a single sample in a study of T-cell reconstitution after alpha-beta-depleted transplantation in children. Unique molecular identifiers were used in preparing the TCRbeta library. MiXCR was run by TCRdb on the PCR reads, yielding one entry per CDR3 protein. This sample has some 490,000 distinct CDR3 sequences, with around 13% found just once. Specimen: PBMCs from the stem cell graft donor, collected from the stem cell graft. These receptors were taken from a human donor who donated a stem cell graft to a child with combined immunodeficiency.

This chain links TRBV29-1 with TRBJ2-7; possible D gene TRBD2, 6 bases. This CDR3 has 13 amino acids. V lost 3 bases and J 3 bases, leaving 12 bases between the germline ends. Germline CDR1 reads SQVTM; CDR2 reads ANQGSEA. CDR3 nucleotide sequence: TGCAGCGTTGAGTCCGGGAGAAACTACGAGCAGTACTTC. It translates to CSVESGRNYEQYF.

In this sample, this clonotype turned up many times. This rearrangement joins TRBV27 to TRBJ2-1; 8 nucleotides agree with TRBD2. The CDR3 is 12 amino acids. V lost 8 bases and J lost 9; bases outside the gene matches: 6. Germline CDR1 MNHEY, CDR2 SMNVEV (reference sequence). The CDR3 sequence: CASWSGGGEQFF. The CDR3 region has the DNA TGTGCCAGCTGGAGCGGGGGTGGTGAGCAGTTCTTC.

The sample holds many counts of this clonotype. The rearrangement joins TRBV12-3 or TRBV12-4 to TRBJ1-1, with D perhaps matching TRBD1 (6 bases). The CDR3 spans 13 residues. V gave up 4 bases and J gave up 4 bases, with 10 bases separating them. The CDR3, as DNA: TGTGCCAGCAGTTCCCGGGGGCCCACTGAAGCTTTCTTT. It is translated as CASSSRGPTEAFF.

Many counts were recorded for this clonotype. The chain joins TRBV6-5 to TRBJ2-5, with D possibly matching TRBD1 (5 bases). Germline V gives CDR1 MNHEY, CDR2 SVGAGI. Deletions cut 4 bases from V and 4 bases from J, with 10 bases between. This CDR3 is built from 13 residues. The CDR3 reads CASSWGRGETQYF. CDR3 sequence (DNA): TGTGCCAGCAGTTGGGGAAGGGGAGAGACCCAGTACTTC.

This chain joins TRBV7-8 and TRBJ1-1; D is undetermined. Between the trimmed V and J ends, which lost 4 bases and 3 bases, there was a span of 15 bases. Germline CDR1 SGHVS, CDR2 FQNEAQ. The length of the CDR3 is 15 residues. CDR3 coding DNA: TGTGCCAGCAGCTCCCCGGGTGGGTGGGACACTGAAGCTTTCTTT. Translating it yields CASSSPGGWDTEAFF.

The chain joins TRBV6-1 to TRBJ2-2; D is unclear. CDR1 and CDR2 from the germline V gene are MNHNS and SASEGT. The CDR3 sequence is 13 residues long. Deletions cut 6 bases from V and 1 base from J, with 6 bases between. The CDR3 spells CASSPMNTGELFF. For the CDR3, the DNA is TGTGCCAGCAGCCCCATGAACACCGGGGAGCTGTTTTTT.

This sequence joins TRBV6-2 or TRBV6-3 and TRBJ1-1; D may be TRBD1 (6 bases). Trimming took 6 bases from V and 4 from J, leaving 15 bases between them. The CDR3 is 14 residues long. Germline values: CDR1 MNHEY, CDR2 SVGEGT. In DNA, the CDR3 is TGTGCCAGCAGCGATTACAGGGTCGGCACTGAAGCTTTCTTT. Protein product: CASSDYRVGTEAFF.

This clonotype was detected many times. This sequence joins TRBV9 and TRBJ2-1, with 10 bases matching TRBD2. V was pared by 0 bases and J by 9 bases, with 6 bases of the junction left unmatched. Per germline, CDR1 SGDLS and CDR2 YYNGEE. The CDR3 length is 15 residues. CDR3 nucleotide sequence: TGTGCCAGCAGCGTAGGGGCTAGCGGGAGCGGTGAGCAGTTCTTC. It codes for CASSVGASGSGEQFF.

The V gene is TRBV4-2, the J gene TRBJ2-7; D is uncertain. This CDR3 is built from 14 residues. Germline V gene sequence: CDR1 LGHNA, CDR2 YNFKEQ. Trimming shortened V by 1 base and J by 1 base, and 8 bases separated the two germline ends. The CDR3 DNA reads TGTGCCAGCAGCCAAGTTTTCGGTTCCTACGAGCAGTACTTC. It translates to CASSQVFGSYEQYF.

J is TRBJ2-1 and V is TRBV11-2, with a tentative D call TRBD1 (6 bases). The CDR3 covers 16 residues. V lost 7 bases and J lost 6, with 22 bases in between. Germline CDR1 is SGHAT and CDR2 is FQNNGV. The CDR3 is CASTRTGGRQSNEQFF. CDR3 DNA sequence: TGTGCCAGCACCCGAACTGGGGGCCGTCAATCCAATGAGCAGTTCTTC.

This clonotype was observed a handful of times. The chain is built from TRBV29-1 and TRBJ2-7; 7 bases map to TRBD2. Germline values: CDR1 SQVTM, CDR2 ANQGSEA. This CDR3 has 15 residues. Trimming cost V 0 bases and J 2 bases; bases outside gene matches: 7. CDR3 DNA: TGCAGCGTTGAAGATGGAGCTAGCGGAGCCTACGAGCAGTACTTC. Translation: CSVEDGASGAYEQYF.

This clonotype showed up just a few times. V gene TRBV3-1 combines with J gene TRBJ2-7; the D is unclear. The CDR3 has 16 residues. Trimming took 2 bases from V and 4 from J, leaving 18 bases between them. CDR1 LGHDT and CDR2 YNNKEL come from the germline V gene (reference sequence). The CDR3 DNA is TGTGCCAGCAGCCAAAGGGTAAGCAATCTCGGATACGAGCAGTACTTC. This gives the protein CASSQRVSNLGYEQYF.

The chain is built from TRBV12-3 or TRBV12-4 and TRBJ1-2; D call uncertain. This CDR3 is built from 14 residues. Deletions cut 3 bases from V and 2 bases from J, with 10 bases between. The CDR3 loop is CASSLRIGNYGYTF. The CDR3 coding sequence is TGTGCCAGCAGTTTGAGGATTGGGAACTATGGCTACACCTTC.

This clonotype has ten or more counts. The chain links TRBV20-1 to TRBJ1-5; TRBD1 is a possible D gene (5 bases). V was pared by 5 bases and J by 4 bases, with 12 bases between. The CDR3 has 13 amino acids. Germline assignment: CDR1 DFQATT and CDR2 SNEGSKA (reference sequence). CDR3 amino acids: CSARVRGNQPQHF. Here the CDR3 DNA reads TGCAGTGCTCGAGTTAGGGGTAATCAGCCCCAGCATTTT.

This clonotype showed up just a few times. This chain links TRBV12-3 or TRBV12-4 with TRBJ2-1, with 7 positions matching TRBD1. V lost 7 bases to trimming and J lost 9 bases; unmatched junction nucleotides: 9. The CDR3 length is 13 residues. CDR3 amino acids: CASKKTGLGEQFF. The CDR3 DNA sequence: TGTGCCAGCAAAAAGACAGGGTTGGGTGAGCAGTTCTTC.

Regarding this clonotype: A read error is possible here, since a much larger clone lies one base away. Here the CDR3 omits its conserved ending phenylalanine or tryptophan, so a read error is the likely source. The CDR3 sequence: CASSPPRTGPKKAFS. The CDR3, as DNA: TGTGCCAGCAGTCCCCCGAGGACAGGGCCAAAGAAAGCTTTCTCT. V and J are TRBV12-3 or TRBV12-4 and TRBJ1-1; 8 positions agree with TRBD1. The CDR3 has 15 amino acids. V was clipped by 5 bases and J by 9 bases; unmatched bases: 14.

A few counts support this clonotype. The rearrangement links TRBV4-1 to TRBJ1-1; no clear D gene. Trimming removed 0 bases at V and 1 base at J, with 15 bases between. The germline CDR1 and CDR2 sequences are MGHRA and YSYEKL. This CDR3 is 17 amino acids long. CDR3 nucleotide sequence: TGCGCCAGCAGCCAAGATTCGGGGTTTGATCAGAACACTGAAGCTTTCTTT. Its translation is CASSQDSGFDQNTEAFF.

This clonotype occurred many times. CDR3 sequence (DNA): TGTGCCAGCACCCTCTCAGGGTTGACAGATACGCAGTATTTT. Its protein product is CASTLSGLTDTQYF. This chain connects TRBV12-3 or TRBV12-4 to TRBJ2-3; TRBD1 might be the D (5 bases). CDR3 size: 14 residues. V lost 7 bases, J lost 3 bases, and 14 bases lay in between.